This section outlines one T cell receptor (beta chain) sequence together with its context. The data belong to a study of blood T cell repertoires in COVID-19. Study context: T cells, B-cell-depleted T cells, or PBMCs supplied cDNA or gDNA.

Sequencing used immunoSEQ multiplex PCR; TCRdb keeps in-frame clones, though not all of them. The data contain approximately 200,000 clones, more than 70% of them singletons. Germline V gives CDR1 SEHNR, CDR2 FQNEAQ (reference sequence). V lost 5 bases to trimming and J lost 7 bases, with 15 bases between them. The CDR3 is 15 residues long. The rearrangement joins TRBV7-9 to TRBJ1-6; possibly TRBD1 for D (6 bases). This receptor was obtained from a person between 65 and 79 years old with COVID-19, enrolled during active disease. Sequencing was performed on peripheral blood. The CDR3, as DNA: TGTGCCAGCAGCGGGGGAGACAGGATGAATTCACCCCTCCACTTT. This gives the protein CASSGGDRMNSPLHF.